The 15 T cell receptor beta chains presented below share a single source sample, sequenced in a study of shared clonotypes between healthy human individuals. The naive CD8 population came from CD45RO-negative cells selected for CCR7, without terminally differentiated effector memory CD45RA+ cells. The data were produced by immunoSEQ multiplex PCR, yet TCRdb's version contains in-frame clones alone and is incomplete. The table lists some 1,900,000 clones, less than 95% of them singletons. The sequenced material came from naive CD8+ T cells sorted from blood. The receptors originated from a man aged 18 to 29 in good health.

With regard to this clone: With a much larger clone just one base away, this may be a read error. Other DNA sequences within the sample encode an identical CDR3. The CDR3 spells CASSFGYEQYF. CDR3 nucleotides: TGTGCCAGCAGCTTCGGGTACGAGCAGTACTTC. The chain joins TRBV5-8 to TRBJ2-7; D unclear. V gave up 2 bases and J gave up 4 bases, with 4 bases separating them. There are 11 residues in the CDR3. Germline loops: CDR1 SGHTS, CDR2 YDEGEE.

CDR3 DNA: TGTGCCAGCAGCGGGGGACTAGCGGGAGCTGGAGAGACCCAGTACTTC. Translation: CASSGGLAGAGETQYF. This chain links TRBV5-4 with TRBJ2-5; 14 positions agree with TRBD2. The CDR3 loop spans 16 amino acids. The germline V gene encodes CDR1 SGHNT and CDR2 YYREEE (reference sequence). Trimming cost V 4 bases and J 4 bases; bases outside gene matches: 6.

The V call is TRBV6-5, the J call TRBJ2-3; D gene unclear. The CDR3 extends over 13 amino acids. V lost 4 bases and J lost 5, with 10 bases in between. The germline V gene has CDR1 MNHEY and CDR2 SVGAGI. CDR3 sequence (DNA): TGTGCCAGCAGTTTCCCTTCTGGAGATACGCAGTATTTT. Protein sequence: CASSFPSGDTQYF.

J is TRBJ2-7 and V is TRBV2; D perhaps matches TRBD1 (5 bases). This CDR3 is 15 amino acids long. The V gene's germline CDR1 is SNHLY and CDR2 FYNNEI. V was cut by 2 bases and J by 2 bases, with 13 bases left in between. CDR3 coding DNA: TGTGCCAGCAGTGAAAGGGCAGGGTCCCCCTACGAGCAGTACTTC. This sequence encodes CASSERAGSPYEQYF.

For this clone: The same CDR3 arises from other DNA sequences in this sample as well. The rearrangement joins TRBV27 to TRBJ2-5; a weak D match, TRBD1 (5 bases). The germline V gene encodes CDR1 MNHEY and CDR2 SMNVEV (reference sequence). The CDR3 extends over 14 amino acids. Between the trimmed V and J ends, which lost 6 bases and 4 bases, there was a span of 15 bases. The CDR3 here is CASSLLGAGETQYF. The CDR3 DNA reads TGTGCCAGCAGCCTTCTTGGGGCCGGAGAGACCCAGTACTTC.

The chain has TRBV27 and TRBJ2-1, with a tentative D call TRBD2 (7 bases). This CDR3 comprises 14 residues. Trimming left V 5 bases short and J 6 bases short, with 14 bases between. Germline lookup yields CDR1 MNHEY and CDR2 SMNVEV (reference sequence). The CDR3 nucleotides read TGTGCCAGCAGTCTACGGGGGGCGGGCAATGAGCAGTTCTTC. This sequence encodes CASSLRGAGNEQFF.

Details on this clone: The sample contains more than one DNA sequence encoding this CDR3. This sequence joins TRBV4-3 and TRBJ2-3; 7 nucleotides agree with TRBD2. Germline CDR1 and CDR2: LGHNA and YSLEER. Losses at the gene ends were 1 base for V and 3 bases for J; bases not matched to a gene: 1. This CDR3 comprises 14 residues. CDR3 amino acids: CASSQVGGTDTQYF. In nucleotides, the CDR3 is TGCGCCAGCAGCCAAGTCGGGGGGACAGATACGCAGTATTTT.

J is TRBJ1-1 and V is TRBV7-9; D is undetermined. The length of the CDR3 is 14 residues. Germline CDR1 SEHNR, CDR2 FQNEAQ (reference sequence). Trimming pared 4 bases from V and 3 bases from J, leaving 12 bases between. The CDR3 spells CASSYYGEDTEAFF. DNA for the CDR3: TGTGCCAGCAGCTACTATGGGGAGGACACTGAAGCTTTCTTT.

V gene TRBV7-8 combines with J gene TRBJ1-2, with no clear D. The CDR3 has 17 amino acids. The V and J ends lost 3 bases and 3 bases respectively, with 20 bases between them. CDR1 is SGHVS, CDR2 FQNEAQ, per germline. The CDR3 protein is CASSFFVKDYIDYGYTF. The CDR3 DNA is TGTGCCAGCAGCTTCTTTGTTAAGGATTATATAGACTATGGCTACACCTTC.

The rearrangement links TRBV19 to TRBJ1-1; the D is unclear. V lost 7 bases, J lost 6 bases, and 12 bases lay in between. CDR3 length: 12 amino acids. Germline assignment: CDR1 LNHDA and CDR2 SQIVND (reference sequence). The CDR3 protein is CASKSRGAEAFF. The CDR3 nucleotides read TGTGCCAGTAAGAGCCGCGGCGCTGAAGCTTTCTTT.

The V and J genes are TRBV5-4 and TRBJ2-3, with a weak D call TRBD2 (6 bases). The CDR3 contains 12 residues. CDR1 and CDR2 from the germline V gene are SGHNT and YYREEE (reference sequence). V dropped 0 bases and J dropped 13 bases, with 12 bases sitting between them. The CDR3 sequence is CASSLGVTGEYF. In nucleotides, the CDR3 is TGTGCCAGCAGCTTGGGGGTCACGGGGGAGTATTTT.

V is TRBV5-4 and J is TRBJ2-1; D gene unclear. With 4 bases removed from V and 9 bases from J, the gap between germline ends came to 11 bases. Germline V CDR1 and CDR2: SGHNT, YYREEE (reference sequence). CDR3 length: 12 residues. The CDR3 is CASSGRRGEQFF. The CDR3 DNA reads TGTGCCAGCAGCGGAAGGCGTGGTGAGCAGTTCTTC.

The chain has TRBV6-5 and TRBJ1-1; D unresolved. The CDR3 spans 12 residues. Germline CDR1 reads MNHEY; CDR2 reads SVGAGI. V shed 11 bases and J shed 3 bases, with 13 bases lying between them. The CDR3 DNA reads TGTGCCGCGACGGGTTGGGACACTGAAGCTTTCTTT. It specifies CAATGWDTEAFF.

The gene calls are TRBV9 and TRBJ1-2; 9 bases line up with TRBD1. The CDR3 consists of 15 residues. V lost 6 bases and J lost 3; bases outside the gene matches: 9. Germline CDR1 and CDR2: SGDLS and YYNGEE. CDR3 residues: CASNPSWTGDYGYTF. The CDR3 region has the DNA TGTGCCAGCAACCCCAGCTGGACAGGGGACTATGGCTACACCTTC.

Points on this clone: The junction shows a germline mismatch at one end, possibly a read error. The CDR3: CASSLAQDSSYEQYF. CDR3 DNA sequence: TGTGCTAGCAGCTTAGCGCAGGACAGCTCCTACGAGCAGTACTTC. The chain uses TRBV7-7 and TRBJ2-7; TRBD1 is a possible D gene (6 bases). Germline V lookup: CDR1 SSHAT, CDR2 FNYEAQ (reference sequence). This CDR3 region has 15 residues.